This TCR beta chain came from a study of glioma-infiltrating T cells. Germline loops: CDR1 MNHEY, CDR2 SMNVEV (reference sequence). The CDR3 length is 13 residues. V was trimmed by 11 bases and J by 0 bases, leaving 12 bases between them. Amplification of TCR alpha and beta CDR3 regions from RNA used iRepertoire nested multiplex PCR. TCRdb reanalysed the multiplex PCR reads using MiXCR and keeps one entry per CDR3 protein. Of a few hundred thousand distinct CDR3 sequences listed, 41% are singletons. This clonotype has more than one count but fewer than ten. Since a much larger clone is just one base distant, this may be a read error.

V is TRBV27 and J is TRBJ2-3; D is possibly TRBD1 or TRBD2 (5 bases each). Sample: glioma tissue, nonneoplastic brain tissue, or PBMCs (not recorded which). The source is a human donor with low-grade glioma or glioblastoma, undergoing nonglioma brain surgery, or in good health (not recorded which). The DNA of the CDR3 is TGTGCCGCGAGGGACCTAAGCACAGATACGCAGTATTTT. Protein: CAARDLSTDTQYF.